The clone carrying this T cell receptor (beta chain) was detected many times. What it recognizes is unknown. TCRdb analysed the 5' RACE reads with MiXCR anew, one entry per CDR3 protein. In the table there are under 250,000 distinct CDR3 sequences, 8% to 11% of which are singletons. The sample originates from a study of CD8 T cells in ankylosing spondylitis. The study, taken as a whole, reports: It appeared that ankylosing spondylitis blood was characterized by a TCR beta motif of several highly homologous variants. CD8+ cells made up the disease-linked clones, which were relatively rare in peripheral blood.

Germline CDR1 SGHTA, CDR2 FQGNSA. V lost 5 bases and J lost 0, with 11 bases in between. The CDR3 contains 15 residues. This chain connects TRBV7-2 to TRBJ2-1; D gene ambiguous. The specimen sequenced was blood, either unsorted or a sorted T cell fraction (not recorded which). The source is a male donor with ankylosing spondylitis or in good health (not recorded which). The DNA of the CDR3 is TGTGCCAGCAGCGTGACAATGGGCTCCTACAATGAGCAGTTCTTC. As protein: CASSVTMGSYNEQFF.